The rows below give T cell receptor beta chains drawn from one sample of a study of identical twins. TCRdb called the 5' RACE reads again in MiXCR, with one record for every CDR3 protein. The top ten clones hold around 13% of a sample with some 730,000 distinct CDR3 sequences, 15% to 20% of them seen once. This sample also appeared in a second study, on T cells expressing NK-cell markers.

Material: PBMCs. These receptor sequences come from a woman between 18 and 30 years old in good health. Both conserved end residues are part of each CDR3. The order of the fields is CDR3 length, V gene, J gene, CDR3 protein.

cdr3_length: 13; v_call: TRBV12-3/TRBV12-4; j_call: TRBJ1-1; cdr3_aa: CASSFGGGAEAFF
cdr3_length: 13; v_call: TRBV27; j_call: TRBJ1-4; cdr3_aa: CASTQGMDEKLFF
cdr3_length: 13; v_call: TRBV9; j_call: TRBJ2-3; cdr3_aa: CASSNGQPDTQYF
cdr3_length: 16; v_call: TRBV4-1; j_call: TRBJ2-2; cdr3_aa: CASSQDQGHRTGELFF
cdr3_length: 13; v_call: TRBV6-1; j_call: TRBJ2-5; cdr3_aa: CASRNRVGETQYF
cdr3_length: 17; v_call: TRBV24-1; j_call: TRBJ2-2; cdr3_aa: CATSDGRFSGRTGELFF
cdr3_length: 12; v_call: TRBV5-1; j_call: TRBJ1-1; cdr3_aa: CASRSEGTEAFF
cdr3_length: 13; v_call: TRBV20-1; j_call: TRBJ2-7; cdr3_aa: CSVPTSGSDEQYF
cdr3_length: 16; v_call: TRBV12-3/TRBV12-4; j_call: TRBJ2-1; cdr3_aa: CASSPRTSGTYNEQFF
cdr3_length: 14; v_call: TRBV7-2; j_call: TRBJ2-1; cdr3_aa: CASRYRLAGGEQFF
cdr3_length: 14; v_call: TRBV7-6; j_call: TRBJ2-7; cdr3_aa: CASSVSGGNYEQYF
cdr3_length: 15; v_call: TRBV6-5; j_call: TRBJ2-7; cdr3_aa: CASSYSLAGPYEQYF
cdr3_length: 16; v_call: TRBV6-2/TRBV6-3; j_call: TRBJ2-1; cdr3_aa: CASSTQTSGDPNEQFF
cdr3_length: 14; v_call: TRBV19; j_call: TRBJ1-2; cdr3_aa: CASTETAPYYGYTF
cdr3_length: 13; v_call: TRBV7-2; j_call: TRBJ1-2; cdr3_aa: CASSLGGNNGYTF
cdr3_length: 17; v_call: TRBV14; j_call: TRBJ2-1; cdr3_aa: CASSSQAPGLAGAGWFF
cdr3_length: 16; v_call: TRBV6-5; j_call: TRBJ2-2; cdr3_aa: CASSYVGGGRTGELFF
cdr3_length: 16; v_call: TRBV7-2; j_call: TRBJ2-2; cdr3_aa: CASSLLPSGMHGELFF
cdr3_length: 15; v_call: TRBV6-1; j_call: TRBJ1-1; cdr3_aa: CASSHFGQANTEAFF
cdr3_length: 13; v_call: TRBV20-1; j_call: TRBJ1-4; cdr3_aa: CSAQGRTGEKLFF
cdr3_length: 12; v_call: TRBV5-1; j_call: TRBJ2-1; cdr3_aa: CASSLQGNEQFF
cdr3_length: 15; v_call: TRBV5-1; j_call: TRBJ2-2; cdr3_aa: CASSSGLAPTGELFF
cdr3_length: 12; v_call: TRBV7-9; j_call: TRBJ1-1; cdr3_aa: CASRPRRTEAFF
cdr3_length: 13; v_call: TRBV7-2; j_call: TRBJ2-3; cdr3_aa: CASSPRRLDTQYF
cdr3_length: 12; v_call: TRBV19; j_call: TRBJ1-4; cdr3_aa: CAPGTANEKLFF
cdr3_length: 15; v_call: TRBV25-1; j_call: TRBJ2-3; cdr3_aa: CASSEMTGFIDTQYF
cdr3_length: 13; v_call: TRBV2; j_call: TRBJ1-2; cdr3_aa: CASSGRETYGYTF
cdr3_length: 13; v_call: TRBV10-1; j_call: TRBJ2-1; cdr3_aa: CASSGTSGGQQFF
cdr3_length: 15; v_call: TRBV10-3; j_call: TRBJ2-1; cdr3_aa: CAISGGLAGHNEQFF
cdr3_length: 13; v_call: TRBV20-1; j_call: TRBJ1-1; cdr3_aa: CSANNEGHTEAFF
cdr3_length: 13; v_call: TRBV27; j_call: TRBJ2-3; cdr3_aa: CASSPYPPDTQYF
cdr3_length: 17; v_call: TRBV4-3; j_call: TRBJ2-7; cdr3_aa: CASSQGVGGAYSYEQYF
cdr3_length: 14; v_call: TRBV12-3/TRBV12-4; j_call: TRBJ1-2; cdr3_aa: CASSGQAGRAFYTF
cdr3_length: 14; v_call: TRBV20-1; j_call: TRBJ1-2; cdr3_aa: CSALFTQINYGYTF
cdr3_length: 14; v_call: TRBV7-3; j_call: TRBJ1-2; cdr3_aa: CASSPSPDGYGYTF
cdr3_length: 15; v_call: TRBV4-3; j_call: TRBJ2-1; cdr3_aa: CASSQDVGVRNEQFF
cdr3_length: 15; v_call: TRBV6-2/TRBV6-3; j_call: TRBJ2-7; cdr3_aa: CASRPAGLLTYEQYF
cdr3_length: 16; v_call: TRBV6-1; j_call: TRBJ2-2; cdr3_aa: CASRSSRRINTGELFF
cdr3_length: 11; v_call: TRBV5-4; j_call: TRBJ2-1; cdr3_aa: CASRGNKEQFF
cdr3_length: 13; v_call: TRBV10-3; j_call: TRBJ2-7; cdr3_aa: CAIKKGSSYEQYF
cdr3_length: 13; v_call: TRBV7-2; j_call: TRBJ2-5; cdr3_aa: CASSQGVHETQYF
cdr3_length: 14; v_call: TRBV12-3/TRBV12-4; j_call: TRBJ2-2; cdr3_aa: CASSSPAGVGELFF
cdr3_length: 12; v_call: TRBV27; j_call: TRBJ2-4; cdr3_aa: CASSLRERDQYF
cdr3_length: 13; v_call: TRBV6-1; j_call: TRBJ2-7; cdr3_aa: CASSEHWGVEQYF
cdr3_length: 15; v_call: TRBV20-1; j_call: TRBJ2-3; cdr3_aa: CSARIAGVSTDTQYF
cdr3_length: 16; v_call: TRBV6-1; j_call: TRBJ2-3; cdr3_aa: CASSEARAGGADTQYF
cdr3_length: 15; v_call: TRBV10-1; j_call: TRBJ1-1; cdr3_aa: CAVYRDRRDSTEAFF
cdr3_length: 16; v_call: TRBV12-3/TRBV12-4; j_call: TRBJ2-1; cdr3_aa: CASSQQSGTSISEQFF
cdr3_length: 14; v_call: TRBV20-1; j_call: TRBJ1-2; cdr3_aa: CSANRDLLNYGYTF
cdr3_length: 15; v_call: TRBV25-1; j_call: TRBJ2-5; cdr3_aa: CASSESKGGGETQYF
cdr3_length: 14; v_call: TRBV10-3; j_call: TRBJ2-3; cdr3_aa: CALRTSQSTDTQYF
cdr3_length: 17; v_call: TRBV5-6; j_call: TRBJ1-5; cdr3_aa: CASSLWVDLWGNQPQHF
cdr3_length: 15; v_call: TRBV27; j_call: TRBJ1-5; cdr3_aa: CASRKSAQGHQPQHF